This TCR beta chain is drawn from a study of cytomegalovirus exposure and HLA in healthy donors. This clone has only a few counts. Germline values: CDR1 MNHNS, CDR2 SASEGT. V lost 4 bases and J lost 4; bases outside the gene matches: 4. This CDR3 is built from 14 residues. Primers for the PCR totalled 60 Vbeta and 13 Jbeta. The assay was immunoSEQ multiplex PCR, and TCRdb's table has in-frame clones only and misses some. The sample shows 160,000 or so clones, roughly 85% of them seen only once. The sequence was collected from a man aged 35 to 55 in good health and CMV-seropositive. Sequenced input: PBMCs. The V call is TRBV6-1, the J call TRBJ1-5, with 7 bases matching TRBD1. CDR3 sequence (DNA): TGTGCCAGCAGTGGGGACAGCCCTAATCAGCCCCAGCATTTT. It translates to CASSGDSPNQPQHF.